One and the same sample provided the 12 T cell receptor beta chains below, sequenced in a study of T-cell memory formation after mild COVID-19. TCRdb recomputed calls from the 5' RACE reads with MiXCR, one row per CDR3 protein. There are about 210,000 distinct CDR3 sequences in the sample; around 25% occur only once, and 10% to 12% lies in the top ten. The sample was PBMCs or a T cell subset sorted from them (not recorded which). The receptors originated from an adult woman who had mild COVID-19 (a few samples of this study predate the infection). Cell type and time point are not known.

This clonotype was seen a few times. This chain connects TRBV20-1 to TRBJ2-5; D is perhaps TRBD2 (7 bases). The germline V gene encodes CDR1 DFQATT and CDR2 SNEGSKA (reference sequence). CDR3 length: 14 residues. Trimming cost V 2 bases and J 2 bases, with 12 bases left between them. CDR3 nucleotide sequence: TGCAGTGCTAGACAGGGGAGGGGGCAAGAGACCCAGTACTTC. Amino acid sequence: CSARQGRGQETQYF.

V usage is TRBV5-1 and J usage is TRBJ1-4, with 10 bases lining up with TRBD1. Trimming cost V 4 bases and J 5 bases; bases outside gene matches: 8. This CDR3 contains 16 residues. From germline, CDR1 is SGHRS and CDR2 YFSETQ. The CDR3 DNA reads as TGCGCCAGCAGCGCAGGACAGGGGGAAAGGAATGAAAAACTGTTTTTT. Translating it yields CASSAGQGERNEKLFF.

This sequence joins TRBV6-5 and TRBJ2-3; 7 bases map to TRBD2. Per germline, CDR1 MNHEY and CDR2 SVGAGI. J was trimmed by 4 bases and V by 5 bases; bases with no gene match: 12. CDR3 length: 16 amino acids. CDR3 region: CASSPEGGSTADTQYF. The DNA for the CDR3 is TGTGCCAGCAGTCCCGAGGGCGGGAGTACAGCAGATACGCAGTATTTT.

The sample holds a few counts of this clonotype. The rearrangement links TRBV9 to TRBJ1-5; 7 bases align to TRBD1. V lost 0 bases and J lost 1; bases outside the gene matches: 1. The CDR3 sequence is 15 residues long. Germline assignment: CDR1 SGDLS and CDR2 YYNGEE. CDR3 DNA: TGTGCCAGCAGCGTAGGACAGGGAAGCAATCAGCCCCAGCATTTT. Its translation: CASSVGQGSNQPQHF.

The chain combines TRBV3-1 with TRBJ2-3; 9 bases map to TRBD2. V trimming: 3 bases; J trimming: 6 bases; junction bases outside the gene matches: 10. CDR1 LGHDT and CDR2 YNNKEL come from the germline V gene (reference sequence). The CDR3 spans 16 residues. CDR3 region: CASSQQAASGADTQYF. The CDR3 nucleotides are TGTGCCAGCAGCCAGCAGGCGGCTAGCGGGGCCGATACGCAGTATTTT.

This clonotype was counted a few times. This chain connects TRBV7-2 to TRBJ2-3; 10 bases line up with TRBD2. V lost 1 base to trimming and J lost 6 bases; unmatched junction nucleotides: 4. The CDR3 spans 15 residues. CDR1 and CDR2 (germline): SGHTA, FQGNSA. The DNA for the CDR3 is TGTGCCAGCAGCTTAGGGGGACTAGCGATGGATACGCAGTATTTT. Its protein product is CASSLGGLAMDTQYF.

This clonotype was found a few times. The rearrangement joins TRBV9 to TRBJ2-1, with 8 positions matching TRBD1. Germline CDR1 and CDR2: SGDLS and YYNGEE. The CDR3 runs 14 residues. The ends lost 4 bases at V and 7 bases at J; junction bases unmatched: 7. In DNA, the CDR3 is TGTGCCAGCAGCCCAGGACAGGGAACAAATGAGCAGTTCTTC. Its translation: CASSPGQGTNEQFF.

The chain has TRBV12-3 or TRBV12-4 and TRBJ2-7; TRBD2 might be the D (6 bases). V was trimmed by 5 bases and J by 9 bases, leaving 14 bases between them. The CDR3 spans 12 residues. This CDR3 is CASSPGAGRQYF. DNA for the CDR3: TGTGCCAGCAGTCCTGGGGCGGGGCGGCAGTACTTC.

This chain joins TRBV20-1 and TRBJ1-1; D remains unclear. The CDR3 length is 14 residues. V was cut by 2 bases and J by 2 bases, with 12 bases left in between. Germline CDR1 is DFQATT and CDR2 is SNEGSKA (reference sequence). The CDR3 coding sequence is TGCAGTGCTAGATCCCCGACAAGAAACACTGAAGCTTTCTTT. Translation: CSARSPTRNTEAFF.

The chain is built from TRBV7-6 and TRBJ2-3; 8 bases line up with TRBD2. V lost 5 bases to trimming and J lost 0 bases; unmatched junction nucleotides: 13. The germline V gene has CDR1 SGHVS and CDR2 FNYEAQ. The CDR3 totals 18 residues. CDR3 nucleotide sequence: TGTGCCAGCAGCCGGGACGTGAGCGGGAGCCTTAGCACAGATACGCAGTATTTT. Protein: CASSRDVSGSLSTDTQYF.

This clonotype was observed a handful of times. CDR3 DNA sequence: TGTGCCAGCAGGGAAGGGCAGGGCTACACCGGGGAGCTGTTTTTT. The encoded protein is CASREGQGYTGELFF. This sequence joins TRBV12-3 or TRBV12-4 and TRBJ2-2; D perhaps matches TRBD1 (5 bases). The CDR3 is 15 residues long. The V end was cut by 6 bases, the J end by 3 bases, with 14 bases between.

The chain recombines TRBV6-5 with TRBJ2-3, with D possibly being TRBD1 (6 bases). Germline V CDR1 and CDR2: MNHEY, SVGAGI. Trimming took 4 bases from V and 0 from J, leaving 8 bases between them. The CDR3 sequence is 14 residues long. The CDR3 DNA is TGTGCCAGCAGTTGGGGGCGGAGCACAGATACGCAGTATTTT. It yields the protein CASSWGRSTDTQYF.